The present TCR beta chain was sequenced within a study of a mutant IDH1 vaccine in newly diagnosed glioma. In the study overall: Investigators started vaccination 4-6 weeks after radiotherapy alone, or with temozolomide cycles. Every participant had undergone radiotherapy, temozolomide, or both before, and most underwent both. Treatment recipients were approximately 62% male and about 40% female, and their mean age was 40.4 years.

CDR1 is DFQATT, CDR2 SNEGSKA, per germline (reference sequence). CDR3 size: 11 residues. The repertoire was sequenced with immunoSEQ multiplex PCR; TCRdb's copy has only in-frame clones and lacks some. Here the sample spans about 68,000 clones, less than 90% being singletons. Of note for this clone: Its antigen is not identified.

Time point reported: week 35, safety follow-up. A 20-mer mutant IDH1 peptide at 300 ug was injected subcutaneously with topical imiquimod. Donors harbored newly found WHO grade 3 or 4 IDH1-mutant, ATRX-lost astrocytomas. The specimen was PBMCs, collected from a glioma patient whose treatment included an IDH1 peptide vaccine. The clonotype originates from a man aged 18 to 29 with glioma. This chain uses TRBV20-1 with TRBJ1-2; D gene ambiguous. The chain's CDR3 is CSAGPLYGYTF. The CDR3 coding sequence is TGCAGCGCAGGTCCACTGTATGGCTACACCTTC.